The 8 T cell receptor beta chains in this list originate from one sample, sequenced in a study of blood T cells in healthy people across ages. It was with a sample-barcoded 5' primer and a J-beta primer mix that a second PCR of about 7 to 12 cycles was run. TCRdb ran MiXCR on the 5' RACE reads and lists one entry per CDR3 protein. This sample has 1.5 million to 2 million distinct CDR3 sequences, with approximately 30% found just once. The sample consisted of blood. The receptor set was obtained from a woman aged 25 to 45 in good health.

In its sample, this clonotype was seen a few times. The V call is TRBV3-1, the J call TRBJ2-1, with D perhaps matching TRBD2 (5 bases). The CDR3 runs 12 residues. The V end lost 2 bases, the J end lost 10 bases, and 9 bases lay between the germline ends. The germline V gene encodes CDR1 LGHDT and CDR2 YNNKEL (reference sequence). The CDR3 spells CASSQSLAEQFF. CDR3 in DNA: TGTGCCAGCAGCCAATCTTTAGCGGAGCAGTTCTTC.

This clonotype was detected many times. This chain links TRBV20-1 with TRBJ2-1; D is possibly TRBD1 or TRBD2 (5 bases each). The ends were cut back, 6 bases at V and 10 bases at J, with 25 bases in the middle. This CDR3 contains 15 residues. CDR1 DFQATT and CDR2 SNEGSKA come from the germline V gene (reference sequence). As DNA, the CDR3 is TGCAGTGCACACACCTCCGGGACCGGAACGGGGGAGCAGTTCTTC. The encoded protein is CSAHTSGTGTGEQFF.

This clonotype was seen more than once but under ten times. This could be a read error, since a much larger clone is one nucleotide away. The chain has TRBV24-1 and TRBJ2-1; unclear D gene. Trimming took off 2 bases at V and 11 bases at J, with 21 bases between the two ends. CDR1 is KGHDR, CDR2 SFDVKD, per germline. The CDR3 is made up of 16 amino acids. The CDR3 sequence is CATSDSGRGSSGKQFF. Written as DNA, the CDR3 is TGTGCCACCAGTGATTCGGGTCGAGGAAGTTCAGGTAAGCAGTTCTTC.

This clonotype has just a few counts. The J gene is TRBJ1-4, the V gene TRBV5-1; D may be TRBD1 (6 bases). This CDR3 contains 14 residues. Trimming cost V 4 bases and J 4 bases, with 11 bases left between them. CDR1 SGHRS and CDR2 YFSETQ come from the germline V gene. DNA of the CDR3: TGCGCCAGCAGCCCGGACAGCCGTAATGAAAAACTGTTTTTT. It translates to CASSPDSRNEKLFF.

This chain connects TRBV25-1 to TRBJ2-3; 7 bases agree with TRBD1. The V gene end was trimmed by 2 bases and the J gene end by 2 bases; junction bases not matched to a gene: 4. In germline, CDR1 is MGHDK, CDR2 SYGVNS. The CDR3 covers 15 residues. CDR3 nucleotide sequence: TGTGCCAGCAGTGAAGTGGACAGGTACACAGATACGCAGTATTTT. Its translation: CASSEVDRYTDTQYF.

As for this clonotype: One end of the junction varies from germline; a read error may be responsible. The chain carries TRBV7-9 and TRBJ2-1; 13 bases are a match to TRBD2. CDR3 length: 13 residues. Germline CDR1 is SEHNR and CDR2 is FQNEAQ (reference sequence). The CDR3 DNA reads as TGTGCCGGCAGCCCAAGGACTAGCGGGGGGCAGTTCTTC. It is translated as CAGSPRTSGGQFF.

This clonotype was counted a few times. The chain employs TRBV28 and TRBJ1-2; D is perhaps TRBD1 (5 bases). Germline CDR1 reads MDHEN; CDR2 reads SYDVKM. Deletions cut 4 bases from V and 8 bases from J, with 17 bases between. This CDR3 has 14 amino acids. CDR3 residues: CASSSDGRDGGYTF. DNA for the CDR3: TGTGCCAGCAGTTCAGACGGACGGGACGGAGGCTACACCTTC.

The chain links TRBV24-1 to TRBJ1-2, with a weak D call TRBD1 (6 bases). CDR1 and CDR2 (germline): KGHDR, SFDVKD. V lost 4 bases, J lost 8 bases, and 16 bases lay in between. This CDR3 is 14 amino acids long. The CDR3 nucleotides are TGTGCCACCAGTGACCGCCGGGACATAGGCGGCTACACCTTC. This codes for CATSDRRDIGGYTF.